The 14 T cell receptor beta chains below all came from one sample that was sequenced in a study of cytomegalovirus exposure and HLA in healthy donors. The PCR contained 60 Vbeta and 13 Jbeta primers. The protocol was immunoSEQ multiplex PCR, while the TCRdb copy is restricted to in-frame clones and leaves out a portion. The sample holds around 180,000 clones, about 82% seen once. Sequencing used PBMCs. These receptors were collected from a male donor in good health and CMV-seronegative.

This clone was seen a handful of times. Here the CDR3 DNA reads TGCGCCAGCAGCCAAGTCGGGGATGGCTACGAGCAGTACTTC. Translated, it gives CASSQVGDGYEQYF. The V call is TRBV4-3, the J call TRBJ2-7, with D perhaps TRBD2 (5 bases). This CDR3 is built from 14 residues. Germline V gives CDR1 LGHNA, CDR2 YSLEER. The ends were cut back, 1 base at V and 3 bases at J, with 10 bases in the middle.

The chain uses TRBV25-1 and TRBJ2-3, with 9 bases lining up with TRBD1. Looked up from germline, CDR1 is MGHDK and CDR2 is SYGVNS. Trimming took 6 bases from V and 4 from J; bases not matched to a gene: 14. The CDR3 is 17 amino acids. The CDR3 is CASRPPGTGFLADTQYF. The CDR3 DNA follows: TGTGCCAGCAGACCTCCCGGGACAGGGTTTCTGGCAGATACGCAGTATTTT.

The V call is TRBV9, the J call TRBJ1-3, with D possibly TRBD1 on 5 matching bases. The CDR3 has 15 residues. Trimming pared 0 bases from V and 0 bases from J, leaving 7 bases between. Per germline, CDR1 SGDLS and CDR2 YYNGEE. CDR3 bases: TGTGCCAGCAGCGTAGGGGGGGTCTCTGGAAACACCATATATTTT. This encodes CASSVGGVSGNTIYF.

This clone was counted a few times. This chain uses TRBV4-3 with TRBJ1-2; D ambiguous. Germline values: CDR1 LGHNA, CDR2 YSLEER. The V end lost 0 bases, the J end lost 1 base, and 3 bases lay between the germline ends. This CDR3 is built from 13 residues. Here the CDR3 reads CASSQDRNYGYTF. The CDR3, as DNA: TGCGCCAGCAGCCAAGATCGTAACTATGGCTACACCTTC.

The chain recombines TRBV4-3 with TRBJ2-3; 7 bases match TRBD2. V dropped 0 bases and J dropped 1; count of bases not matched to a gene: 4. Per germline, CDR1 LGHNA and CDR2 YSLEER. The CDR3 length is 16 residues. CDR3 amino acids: CASSQDRAGGTDTQYF. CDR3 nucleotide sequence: TGCGCCAGCAGCCAAGATCGGGCGGGAGGCACAGATACGCAGTATTTT.

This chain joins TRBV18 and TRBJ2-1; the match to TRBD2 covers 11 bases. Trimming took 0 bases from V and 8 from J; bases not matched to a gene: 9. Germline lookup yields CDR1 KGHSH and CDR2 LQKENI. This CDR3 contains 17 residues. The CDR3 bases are TGTGCCAGCTCACCACCTAGCGGGAGGGCCGGATTCTATGAGCAGTTCTTC. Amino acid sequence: CASSPPSGRAGFYEQFF.

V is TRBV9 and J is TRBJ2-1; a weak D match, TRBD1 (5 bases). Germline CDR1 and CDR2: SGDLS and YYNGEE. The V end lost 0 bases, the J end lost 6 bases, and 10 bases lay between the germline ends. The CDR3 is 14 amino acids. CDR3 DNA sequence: TGTGCCAGCAGCGTAGTCGACAGAGTCAATGAGCAGTTCTTC. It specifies CASSVVDRVNEQFF.

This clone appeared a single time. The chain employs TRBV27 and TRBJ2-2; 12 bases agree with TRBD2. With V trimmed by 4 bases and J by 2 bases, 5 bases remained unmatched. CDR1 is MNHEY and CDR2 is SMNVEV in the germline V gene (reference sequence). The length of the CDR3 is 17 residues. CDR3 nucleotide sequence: TGTGCCAGCAGTTCCCAGACTAGCGGGGGAAACACCGGGGAGCTGTTTTTT. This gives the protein CASSSQTSGGNTGELFF.

The CDR3 DNA sequence: TGCAGCGTTGCGGACAGGGGAGATTCACCCCTCCACTTT. Translated: CSVADRGDSPLHF. This chain uses TRBV29-1 with TRBJ1-6, with 9 nucleotides matching TRBD1. This CDR3 is built from 13 residues. From germline, CDR1 is SQVTM and CDR2 ANQGSEA. V gave up 4 bases and J gave up 8 bases; unmatched junction bases: 3.

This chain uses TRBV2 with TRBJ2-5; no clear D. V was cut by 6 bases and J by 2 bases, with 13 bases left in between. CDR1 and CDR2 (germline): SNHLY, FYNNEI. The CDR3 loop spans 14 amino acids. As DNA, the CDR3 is TGTGCCAGCAGACTACCTAGTGTACAAGAGACCCAGTACTTC. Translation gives CASRLPSVQETQYF.

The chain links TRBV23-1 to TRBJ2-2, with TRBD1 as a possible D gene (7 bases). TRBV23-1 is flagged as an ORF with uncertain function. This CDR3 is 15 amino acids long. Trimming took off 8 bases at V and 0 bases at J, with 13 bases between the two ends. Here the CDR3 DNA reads TGCGCCAGCCTCCAGGGGGGACCGAACACCGGGGAGCTGTTTTTT. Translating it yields CASLQGGPNTGELFF.

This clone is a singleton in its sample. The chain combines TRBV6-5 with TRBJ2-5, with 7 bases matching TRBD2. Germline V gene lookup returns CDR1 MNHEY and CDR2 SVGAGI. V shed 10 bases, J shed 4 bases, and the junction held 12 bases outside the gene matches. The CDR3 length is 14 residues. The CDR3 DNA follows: TGTGCCACCACCTTGGCGGGAGCGCGAGAGACCCAGTACTTC. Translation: CATTLAGARETQYF.

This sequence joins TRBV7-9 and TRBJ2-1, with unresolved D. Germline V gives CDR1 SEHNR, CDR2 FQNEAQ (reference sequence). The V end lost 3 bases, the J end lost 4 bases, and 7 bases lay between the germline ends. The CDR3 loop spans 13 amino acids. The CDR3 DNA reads TGTGCCAGCAGCTTTTCCGGGTACAATGAGCAGTTCTTC. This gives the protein CASSFSGYNEQFF.

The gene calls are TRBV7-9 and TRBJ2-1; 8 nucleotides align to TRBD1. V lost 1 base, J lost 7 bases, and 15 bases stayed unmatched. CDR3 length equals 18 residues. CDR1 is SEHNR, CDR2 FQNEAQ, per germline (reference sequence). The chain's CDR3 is CASSLVGLQGENRNEQFF. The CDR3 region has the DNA TGTGCCAGCAGCTTAGTGGGATTACAGGGGGAAAACCGAAATGAGCAGTTCTTC.